The 11 T cell receptor beta chains reported below all come from one sample, sequenced in a study of T cell responses to AZD1222 COVID-19 vaccine. This table comes from immunoSEQ multiplex PCR, and its TCRdb copy is limited to in-frame clones, with some not included. The data contain 150,000 to 250,000 clones, 93% of them singletons. This specimen was peripheral blood, taken 28 days after the second AZD1222 dose. The receptor source for this set is an adult who received the AZD1222 COVID-19 vaccine.

V is TRBV7-9 and J is TRBJ1-1; D remains ambiguous. The CDR3 extends over 13 amino acids. Deletions cut 5 bases from V and 0 bases from J, with 7 bases between. CDR1 and CDR2 from the germline V gene are SEHNR and FQNEAQ (reference sequence). The CDR3 sequence is CASSLQVNTEAFF. For the CDR3, the DNA is TGTGCCAGCAGCCTCCAAGTGAACACTGAAGCTTTCTTT.

In DNA, the CDR3 is TGTGCCAGCAGCGTCGTCACTAGCGGGGGGCAGCAGTTCTTC. Its protein product is CASSVVTSGGQQFF. V and J are TRBV7-8 and TRBJ2-1; 12 positions agree with TRBD2. Losses at the gene ends were 5 bases for V and 11 bases for J; bases not matched to a gene: 7. CDR3 size: 14 residues. Germline assignment: CDR1 SGHVS and CDR2 FQNEAQ.

This clone occurred once. The chain has TRBV7-6 and TRBJ1-6, with a weak D call TRBD1 (5 bases). The CDR3 spans 15 residues. The germline V gene has CDR1 SGHVS and CDR2 FNYEAQ. V lost 5 bases to trimming and J lost 9 bases, with 17 bases between them. CDR3 region: CASSPVGAGRSPLHF. The CDR3 DNA reads as TGTGCCAGCAGCCCCGTAGGGGCCGGGCGTTCACCCCTCCACTTT.

The V gene is TRBV7-6, the J gene TRBJ2-1; 7 bases are a match to TRBD2. The junction had 8 bases not matched to a gene; V was cut back by 5 bases and J by 1 base. Germline V gene sequence: CDR1 SGHVS, CDR2 FNYEAQ. The CDR3 length is 16 residues. CDR3 loop: CASSLRAGTSYNEQFF. The CDR3 bases are TGTGCCAGCAGCCTCAGAGCGGGGACTTCCTACAATGAGCAGTTCTTC.

The chain links TRBV7-3 to TRBJ2-5; either TRBD1 or TRBD2 may fit D (5 bases each). Trimming removed 4 bases from V and 3 bases from J, with 9 bases in between. The CDR3 runs 13 residues. Germline CDR1 reads SGHTA; CDR2 reads FQGTGA. This CDR3 reads CASSYGTEETQYF. For the CDR3, the DNA is TGTGCCAGCAGCTACGGGACCGAAGAGACCCAGTACTTC.

The V gene is TRBV7-2, the J gene TRBJ1-5; 7 bases are shared with TRBD1. The CDR3 has 13 amino acids. V dropped 3 bases and J dropped 7; count of bases not matched to a gene: 3. Germline V gives CDR1 SGHTA, CDR2 FQGNSA. The CDR3 loop is CASSFDRAQPQHF. The CDR3 coding sequence is TGTGCCAGCAGCTTTGACAGGGCGCAGCCCCAGCATTTT. The complete variable domain, with remaining parts taken from reference TRBV7-2 and TRBJ1-5, reads GAGVSQSPSNKVTEKGKDVELRCDPISGHTALYWYRQSLGQGLEFLIYFQGNSAPDKSGLPSDRFSAERTGGSVSTLTIQRTQQEDSAVYLCASSFDRAQPQHFGDGTRLSIL.

The CDR3 protein is CASSTWRNSYEQYF. The CDR3, as DNA: TGTGCCAGTAGTACCTGGCGGAACTCCTACGAGCAGTACTTC. V usage is TRBV19 and J usage is TRBJ2-7; no firm D call. Germline CDR1 is LNHDA and CDR2 is SQIVND (reference sequence). The CDR3 is made up of 14 amino acids. V was pared by 4 bases and J by 0 bases, with 10 bases between.

The chain joins TRBV2 to TRBJ2-5, with D uncertain. Germline CDR1 and CDR2: SNHLY and FYNNEI. The CDR3 spans 13 residues. Trimming took 6 bases from V and 2 from J, leaving 10 bases between them. For the CDR3, the DNA is TGTGCCAGCAGAGGACGGCCTCAAGAGACCCAGTACTTC. Translated, it gives CASRGRPQETQYF.

The chain couples TRBV6-2 or TRBV6-3 to TRBJ1-5; no clear D gene. The CDR3 runs 14 residues. Germline-derived CDR1 and CDR2 are MNHEY and SVGEGT. With 2 bases removed from V and 5 bases from J, the gap between germline ends came to 10 bases. The DNA of the CDR3 is TGTGCCAGCAGTTACGAGGCACACCATCAGCCCCAGCATTTT. Its translation is CASSYEAHHQPQHF.

CDR3 protein: CASSLERGWGYTF. The DNA for the CDR3 is TGCGCCAGCAGCTTGGAGCGCGGGTGGGGCTACACCTTC. V usage is TRBV5-1 and J usage is TRBJ1-2; D is undetermined. Germline lookup yields CDR1 SGHRS and CDR2 YFSETQ. The CDR3 covers 13 residues. Trimming pared 0 bases from V and 8 bases from J, leaving 11 bases between.

The count of this clone is one. The chain employs TRBV7-3 and TRBJ2-7; 7 bases are shared with TRBD1. V shed 4 bases, J shed 3 bases, and the junction held 6 bases outside the gene matches. The CDR3 totals 14 residues. In germline, CDR1 is SGHTA, CDR2 FQGTGA. CDR3 region: CASSCRQGHYEQYF. The CDR3 DNA sequence: TGTGCCAGCAGCTGCCGACAGGGCCACTACGAGCAGTACTTC. Based on the CDR3 plus reference TRBV7-3 and TRBJ2-7, the full variable domain is GAGVSQTPSNKVTEKGKYVELRCDPISGHTALYWYRQSLGQGPEFLIYFQGTGAADDSGLPNDRFFAVRPEGSVSTLKIQRTERGDSAVYLCASSCRQGHYEQYFGPGTRLTVT.